This is a list of T cell receptor beta chains from one sample in a study of blood T cell repertoires in COVID-19. The assay was immunoSEQ multiplex PCR, and TCRdb's table has in-frame clones only and misses some. Seen here are 60,000 to 70,000 clones, 91% observed once, and the top ten hold around 14%. The specimen sequenced was peripheral blood. Receptors originate from a human donor with active COVID-19. The donor label of this sample is uncertain. Both conserved end residues are part of each CDR3. Clone size is given for some rows only: seen once, a few or many times, or a class if the clone is expanded.

cdr3_aa	cdr3_length	clone_size	v_call	j_call
CASGGVSNQPQHF	13	-	TRBV27	TRBJ1-5
CASSPQGQSYNSPLHF	16	-	TRBV4-2	TRBJ1-6
CASSLSGGQPSYEQYF	16	-	TRBV27	TRBJ2-7
CASTATGDGNQPQHF	15	-	TRBV7-8	TRBJ1-5
CASSGGLASETQYF	14	once	TRBV9	TRBJ2-5
CASSSRNGRLYEQYF	15	-	TRBV28	TRBJ2-7
CASSLRQGDNEKLFF	15	-	TRBV14	TRBJ1-4
CASSPSGTGGTGELFF	16	-	TRBV28	TRBJ2-2
CASSRTGSHSYTF	13	-	TRBV6-7	TRBJ1-2
CASSPRTANTGELFF	15	once	TRBV18	TRBJ2-2
CATSAGDGQGQFF	13	-	TRBV24-1	TRBJ2-1
CASSSSLTSGSDNEQFF	17	-	TRBV11-3	TRBJ2-1
CSVEDMSYYGDTF	13	-	TRBV29-1	TRBJ1-2
CASTDRDRSTDTQYF	15	-	TRBV6-5	TRBJ2-3
CASSLGDRVYEQYF	14	-	TRBV5-1	TRBJ2-7